The T cell receptor beta chain described here comes from a study of cytomegalovirus exposure and HLA in healthy donors. Study in general: A prior analysis found around 110 million unique TCR beta sequences from 170 million or so T cells.

V gave up 0 bases and J gave up 6 bases, with 6 bases separating them. The CDR3 spans 12 residues. Germline lookup yields CDR1 SEHNR and CDR2 FQNEAQ (reference sequence). The PCR ran on 60 Vbeta and 13 Jbeta primers. TCRdb's table, derived via immunoSEQ multiplex PCR, lists solely in-frame clones and lacks some. The repertoire holds roughly 200,000 clones, roughly 77% seen once, with roughly 3.6% in the top ten. This clone showed up just a few times. This chain links TRBV7-9 with TRBJ2-7, with no clear D. The sequencing input was PBMCs. The origin of this receptor is a middle-aged man in good health and CMV-seropositive. The CDR3, as DNA: TGTGCCAGCAGCTTAGCACAACGCGAGCAGTACTTC. This encodes CASSLAQREQYF.